This TCR beta chain originates from a study of blood T cell repertoires in COVID-19 (TCRdb year 2020). Concerning the study at large: The collaborator samples originated in the United States, Italy and Spain and spanned the acute and convalescent phases of COVID-19. A freely available public database, intended as a resource for researchers studying the immune response to SARS-CoV-2, is where the repertoires were released. A de-identified subject ID, COVID-19 status, age in years and sex were almost always included in the sample metadata. Samples were obtained from the ongoing ImmuneRACE study (first 160 participants) and from some 1,200 subjects provided by 6 global collaborators. The material from the prospective study consisted of cDNA or gDNA derived from T cells, B-cell-depleted T cells, or PBMCs. Where available, HLA class I and class II types were obtained from metadata supplied by the sample provider rather than from assay-based typing. Subjects who had been exposed to COVID-19, were actively infected with it, or had recovered from it provided the deeply sampled blood TCRbeta repertoires that made up the dataset.

Whole blood was collected in K2EDTA tubes by collaborating institutions according to the institutions' own protocols. For TCRbeta analysis, collaborators shipped samples in one of three forms: frozen whole blood, isolated PBMCs, or DNA extracted from either of those sample types. TCRbeta CDR3 regions were amplified from genomic DNA by means of the immunoSEQ Assay, a bias-controlled multiplex PCR. Per the authors' processing: The number of nucleated cells in each sample was estimated from the amplification of reference gene primers within the assay. To quantify the absolute abundance of each unique TCRbeta CDR3 rearrangement, sequence reads were collapsed and filtered. For each sample, productive Simpson clonality was calculated as the square root of Simpson's diversity index over productive rearrangements. What TCRdb holds here is the immuneACCESS table cut down to in-frame rearrangements. Part of the clones is not present; checked against another copy, under half of the missing clones reflect an unresolved V gene, and the others are unexplained. V and J calls and clone size follow that table, whereas D and trimming were derived from the DNA. This sample holds around 230,000 clones; approximately 90% were observed only once. The top ten hold roughly 0.7% of the sample.

The CDR3 measures 15 amino acids from cysteine to phenylalanine. CDR3 DNA only is kept here, 45 bases in frame from base 1. Cut back by 1 base and 4 bases, the V and J ends lie 11 bases apart. In the germline V gene (reference sequence), CDR1 corresponds to SEHNR and CDR2 to FQNEAQ. On the study overall, not on this receptor specifically: How much clinical and demographic metadata was included differed by source and by participant, and the metadata was provided uncurated.

Worth noting for this clone: Which antigen it targets is not known. No per-base quality is available; no much larger clone lies one base away.

This sequence uses TRBV7-9 and TRBJ1-5; a weak D assignment points to TRBD1 (5 bases agree). What was sequenced was peripheral blood. The source is a man aged 40-50 years with acute or convalescent COVID-19. In nucleotide form, the sequence is TGTGCCAGCAGCTTAGGGGGCACAGAGAATCAGCCCCAGCATTTT. Its product reads: CASSLGGTENQPQHF.